This paragraph covers one T cell receptor beta chain sequence. The germline gives CDR1 KGHSH, CDR2 LQKENI. The CDR3 length is 13 residues. Deletions cut 8 bases from V and 0 bases from J, with 10 bases between. Authors' processing steps: Amplification of reference gene primers was used by the study to estimate nucleated cell counts. Generated by immunoSEQ multiplex PCR, the TCRdb table keeps only in-frame clones and is missing some. V and J calls and clone size are given by that table; D and trimming were obtained from the DNA. The table lists about 120,000 clones, approximately 87% of them singletons. This record belongs to a study of blood T cell repertoires in COVID-19. About the study: COVID-19 samples collected from the United States, Italy and Spain covered acute and convalescent phases. T cells, B-cell-depleted T cells, or PBMCs provided the cDNA or gDNA that served as material.

This sequence joins TRBV18 and TRBJ1-1; D is possibly TRBD1 (5 bases). The sample consisted of peripheral blood. The clonotype originates from a woman aged 45-60 years with acute or convalescent COVID-19. CDR3 bases: TGTGCCAGCCGAGACAGTTTGAACACTGAAGCTTTCTTT. Translation: CASRDSLNTEAFF.